The 8 T cell receptor beta chains below were found in one sample sequenced in a study of low-dose radiotherapy and immunotherapy resistance in tumors. Time point here: after trial treatment. Treatment defined: LDRT plus nivolumab, ipilimumab, low-dose cyclophosphamide and aspirin (RACIN trial). With TRAV- and TRBV-specific primers, first-strand cDNA was made, covering the alpha and beta chains. Using a constant-region primer together with a V-primer adapter, TCRs were subjected to around 22 PCR cycles of amplification. MiXCR, run by TCRdb on the reads, gives a single entry per CDR3 protein. In the table there are approximately 42,000 distinct CDR3 sequences, 20% to 30% of which are singletons. Sequenced here: PBMCs, sampled after low-dose radiotherapy plus immunotherapy. All receptors derive from a male donor with prostate cancer.

This clonotype was seen ten or more times. The gene calls are TRBV27 and TRBJ2-1, with 13 bases lining up with TRBD2. V dropped 6 bases and J dropped 9; count of bases not matched to a gene: 8. This CDR3 contains 15 residues. Germline values: CDR1 MNHEY, CDR2 SMNVEV (reference sequence). In DNA form, the CDR3 reads TGTGCCAGCAGCCCACTAGCGGGAGGGCCTGGTGAGCAGTTCTTC. This sequence encodes CASSPLAGGPGEQFF.

This clonotype was seen many times. V gene TRBV2 combines with J gene TRBJ2-1; D is undetermined. The germline gives CDR1 SNHLY, CDR2 FYNNEI. V was trimmed by 4 bases and J by 14 bases, leaving 12 bases between them. The CDR3 is made up of 11 amino acids. Written as DNA, the CDR3 is TGTGCCAGCAGTGTAGGCAGGTGGGAGTTCTTC. Translation gives CASSVGRWEFF.

This clonotype was detected ten times or more. This chain links TRBV20-1 with TRBJ2-7, with TRBD2 matching over 8 bases. The CDR3 runs 15 residues. Germline-derived CDR1 and CDR2 are DFQATT and SNEGSKA (reference sequence). The V segment lost 6 bases and the J segment 2 bases; nucleotides outside the gene matches: 12. The CDR3 spells CSASGLAGLPYEQYF. CDR3 nucleotide sequence: TGCAGTGCCTCAGGCCTAGCGGGCCTCCCCTACGAGCAGTACTTC.

The chain joins TRBV2 to TRBJ1-1; the D gene is possibly TRBD1 (6 bases). The V and J ends lost 6 bases and 3 bases respectively, with 14 bases between them. Per the germline V gene, CDR1 is SNHLY and CDR2 is FYNNEI. There are 14 residues in the CDR3. The CDR3 here is CASRRGGPDTEAFF. DNA of the CDR3: TGTGCCAGCAGGCGCGGGGGGCCCGACACTGAAGCTTTCTTT.

This clonotype has at least ten counts. The chain combines TRBV15 with TRBJ2-7; D is unresolved. The CDR3 length is 13 residues. Germline CDR1 reads LNHNV; CDR2 reads YYDKDF (reference sequence). Between the trimmed V and J ends, which lost 0 bases and 6 bases, there was a span of 9 bases. The CDR3 DNA reads TGTGCCACCAGCAGAGATGGCATCGCCGAGCAGTACTTC. Protein: CATSRDGIAEQYF.

Worth noting for this clonotype: A far larger clone is only one base removed, so a read error is likely. The conserved closing phenylalanine or tryptophan is absent in this CDR3, likely reflecting a read error. The rearrangement joins TRBV11-1 to TRBJ2-5; tentative D call: TRBD2 (6 bases). The CDR3 contains 14 residues. CDR1 is SGHAT and CDR2 is FQDESV in the germline V gene (reference sequence). V lost 0 bases and J lost 5, with 10 bases in between. CDR3 sequence: CASSLARGLETQYS. The CDR3 nucleotides read TGTGCCAGCAGCTTAGCGCGGGGTCTCGAGACCCAGTACTCC.

This clonotype was counted ten times or more. The genes are TRBV5-1 and TRBJ2-1, with 15 bases lining up with TRBD2. The ends lost 0 bases at V and 10 bases at J; junction bases unmatched: 5. CDR1 is SGHRS, CDR2 YFSETQ, per germline. The CDR3 is 16 amino acids. The DNA of the CDR3 is TGCGCCAGCAGCTTGGGGACTAGCGGGAGGGCAGGAGAGCAGTTCTTC. Amino acids: CASSLGTSGRAGEQFF.

This clonotype showed up many times. The CDR3 here is CASSLGGAGGSSNEQFF. The CDR3 DNA reads as TGTGCCAGCAGCTTAGGAGGAGCGGGAGGTTCGAGCAATGAGCAGTTCTTC. The chain links TRBV11-3 to TRBJ2-1, with 9 bases matching TRBD2. Germline CDR1 SGHNT, CDR2 YENEEA. After removal of 1 base from V and 6 bases from J, the junction contained 10 bases not matched to a gene. The CDR3 has 17 amino acids.